This T cell receptor (beta chain) was obtained from a study of blood T cell repertoires in COVID-19. Study-wide background: T cells, B-cell-depleted T cells, or PBMCs supplied cDNA or gDNA.

V shed 1 base and J shed 1 base, with 7 bases lying between them. This CDR3 has 14 residues. The germline V gene has CDR1 SGHVS and CDR2 FQNEAQ. Some clones are missing from TCRdb's copy, which holds only in-frame ones; the method was immunoSEQ multiplex PCR. The sample consists of 65,000 to 75,000 clones, about four fifths of them appearing once. This clone occurred a few times. This receptor was identified in a man between 65 and 80 years old with acute or convalescent COVID-19. The sequenced material came from peripheral blood. This chain joins TRBV7-8 and TRBJ1-2; D is ambiguous. The CDR3: CASSLGEINYGYTF. The CDR3 DNA sequence: TGTGCCAGCAGCTTAGGGGAGATTAACTATGGCTACACCTTC.